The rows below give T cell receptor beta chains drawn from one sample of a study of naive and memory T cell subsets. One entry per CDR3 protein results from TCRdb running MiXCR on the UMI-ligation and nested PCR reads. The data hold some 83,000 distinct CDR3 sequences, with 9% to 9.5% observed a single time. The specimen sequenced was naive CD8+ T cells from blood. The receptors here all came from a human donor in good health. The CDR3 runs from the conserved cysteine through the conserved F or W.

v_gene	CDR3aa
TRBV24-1	CATSGANTEAFF
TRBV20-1	CSARGRSSGANVLTF
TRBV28	CASSLQGVRGALTGELFF
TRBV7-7	CASSLAGSGYNEQFF
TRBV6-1	CASSDWAGIYEQYF
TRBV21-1	CASSKRKARAVSYEQYF
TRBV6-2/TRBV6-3	CASSPTGGQPQHF
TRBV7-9	CASSSTSGSSYNEQFF
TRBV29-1	CSLEGVAGAGWASTDTQYF
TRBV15	CATSRRGSGGYSYNEQFF
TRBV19	CASSPGTGSYEQYF
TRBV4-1	CASSPGGAYNEQFF
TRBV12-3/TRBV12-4	CASSPSGNSYEQYF
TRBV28	CASSFMAGVNEQFF
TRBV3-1	CASSQELGPYEQYF
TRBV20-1	CSARDGTSGGNEQFF
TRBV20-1	CSATTTSGRGGTSYNEQFF
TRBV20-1	CSAKSKGTGAKGDYGYTF
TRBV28	CASSLSWLAGGTDTQYF
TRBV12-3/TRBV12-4	CASSLAGGSYEQYF
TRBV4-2	CASSQMTGRTEAFF
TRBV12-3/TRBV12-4	CASTTSGTGGGSPLHF
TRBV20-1	CSARPGTSGRNEQFF
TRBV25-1	CASNLGVFGDTQYF
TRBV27	CASSLSWGDITDTQYF
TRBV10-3	CAISESKLAGGQNEQFF
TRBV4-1	CASSQDLTSLTDF
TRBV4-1	CASSRETSGNSETQYF
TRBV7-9	CASFITDTQYF
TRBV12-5	CASDHGLAGPYNEQFF
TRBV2	CASRTAGGNSGANVLTF
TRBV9	CASSASGGPYEQYF
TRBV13	CASSLAGTNTGELFF
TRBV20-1	CSALVALQETQYF
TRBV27	CASSLSKLAGFTDTQYF
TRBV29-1	CSVRDPREGDEQYF
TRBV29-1	CSVETGTGGPFRFF
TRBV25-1	CASRSRSSYEQYF
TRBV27	CASSFGLAGGGRSYNEQFF
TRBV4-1	CASSQAETQYF
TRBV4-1	CASSQGPGGGQEGDTQYF
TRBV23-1	CASTTRTGPSHEQYF
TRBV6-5	CASQWGKNTGELFF
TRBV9	CASSQDSCSTDTQYF
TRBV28	CASSFTSGRNEQFF
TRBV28	CASRAESRSYNEQFF
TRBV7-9	CASSSLSSYEQYF
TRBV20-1	CSARNLNSYEQYF
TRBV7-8	CASRSGLAELQGNTQYF
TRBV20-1	CSASSVLSYEQYF
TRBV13	CASSPGAGEGEQYF
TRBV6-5	CASSPQGSTDTQYF
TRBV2	CASSVGQGIREQYF
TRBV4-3	CASSQGSVPGGLVLNEKLFF
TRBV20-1	CSALPLAEGSYEQYF
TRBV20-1	CSARAGQVANYGYTF
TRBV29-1	CSVPDRGELFF
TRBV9	CASSVGGYGFTGELFF